The 27 T cell receptor beta chains below all came from one sample that was sequenced in a study of T-cell memory formation after mild COVID-19. Using its own MiXCR run on the 5' RACE reads, TCRdb lists one record per CDR3 protein. The repertoire holds 400,000 or so distinct CDR3 sequences, 20% to 25% seen once, with 9.5% to 15% in the top ten. Specimen: PBMCs or a T cell subset sorted from them (not recorded which). The source is an adult woman who had mild COVID-19 (a few samples of this study predate the infection). Cell type and time point are not known.

The rearrangement links TRBV7-3 to TRBJ2-3; TRBD2 might be the D (6 bases). CDR3 size: 13 residues. Trimming shortened V by 4 bases and J by 2 bases, and 7 bases separated the two germline ends. Germline CDR1 reads SGHTA; CDR2 reads FQGTGA. This CDR3 is CASSSSVTDTQYF. In nucleotides, the CDR3 is TGTGCCAGCAGCTCTAGCGTCACAGATACGCAGTATTTT.

This clonotype was detected only a few times. V usage is TRBV11-2 and J usage is TRBJ2-1; 8 bases map to TRBD2. Unmatched junction bases numbered 3, after V lost 4 bases and J lost 4 bases. The CDR3 runs 14 residues. The germline V gene encodes CDR1 SGHAT and CDR2 FQNNGV. CDR3 nucleotides: TGTGCCAGCAGCTCGGGACTAGAGTACAATGAGCAGTTCTTC. Amino acid sequence: CASSSGLEYNEQFF.

This clonotype was counted only a few times. This sequence joins TRBV7-8 and TRBJ1-4; D is unclear. V shed 5 bases and J shed 7 bases, with 17 bases lying between them. The CDR3 has 15 amino acids. Germline V gene data show CDR1 as SGHVS and CDR2 as FQNEAQ. The CDR3 here is CASSQGPGKGEKLFF. As DNA, the CDR3 is TGTGCCAGCAGCCAAGGGCCGGGGAAGGGTGAAAAACTGTTTTTT. Full variable domain (remainder filled in from reference TRBV7-8 and TRBJ1-4): GAGVSQSPRYKVAKRGQDVALRCDPISGHVSLFWYQQALGQGPEFLTYFQNEAQLDKSGLPSDRFFAERPEGSVSTLKIQRTQQEDSAVYLCASSQGPGKGEKLFFGSGTQLSVL.

V usage is TRBV5-1 and J usage is TRBJ1-1; 8 bases agree with TRBD1. CDR1 and CDR2 (germline): SGHRS, YFSETQ. The CDR3 spans 15 residues. V lost 6 bases, J lost 6 bases, and 13 bases stayed unmatched. The CDR3 here is CASIHYGQGKAEAFF. The CDR3 DNA follows: TGCGCCAGCATACACTACGGACAGGGCAAAGCTGAAGCTTTCTTT.

This clonotype has more than one count but fewer than ten. V and J are TRBV6-5 and TRBJ1-6; D might be TRBD1 (5 bases). CDR3 length: 15 amino acids. Looked up from germline, CDR1 is MNHEY and CDR2 is SVGAGI. The V end lost 4 bases, the J end lost 5 bases, and 12 bases lay between the germline ends. In DNA, the CDR3 is TGTGCCAGCAGTTTTCAGGGACCGGATAATTCACCCCTCCACTTT. Translating gives CASSFQGPDNSPLHF.

The chain has TRBV24-1 and TRBJ1-5, with 7 bases fitting TRBD1. The V gene's germline CDR1 is KGHDR and CDR2 SFDVKD. The J segment lost 7 bases and the V segment lost 4 bases, leaving 3 bases of the junction unmatched. The CDR3 loop spans 13 amino acids. CDR3 in amino acids: CATSEGGRQPQHF. CDR3 sequence (DNA): TGTGCCACCAGTGAAGGGGGCCGCCAGCCCCAGCATTTT.

This clonotype came up a few times. The chain has TRBV27 and TRBJ1-1; no clear D gene. The V and J ends lost 6 bases and 1 base respectively, with 12 bases between them. This CDR3 has 14 amino acids. The germline V gene has CDR1 MNHEY and CDR2 SMNVEV (reference sequence). CDR3 in amino acids: CASRSGGTNTEAFF. The DNA for the CDR3 is TGTGCCAGCAGGTCGGGAGGCACGAACACTGAAGCTTTCTTT.

This clonotype has more than one count but fewer than ten. The chain has TRBV6-1 and TRBJ1-1; no reliable D call. The CDR3 has 13 residues. V lost 4 bases and J lost 1, with 7 bases in between. Germline-derived CDR1 and CDR2 are MNHNS and SASEGT. The CDR3 DNA follows: TGTGCCAGCAGTGGTATGGGGAACACTGAAGCTTTCTTT. Translation: CASSGMGNTEAFF.

The DNA of the CDR3 is TGTGCCAGCAGCCCACGGGGGACCCCCCTTTTGGATACGCAGTATTTT. This gives the protein CASSPRGTPLLDTQYF. The V and J genes are TRBV12-3 or TRBV12-4 and TRBJ2-3; D perhaps matches TRBD2 (6 bases). The CDR3 is 16 amino acids. The ends were cut back, 6 bases at V and 6 bases at J, with 22 bases in the middle.

This clonotype was seen a few times. The V call is TRBV3-1, the J call TRBJ2-1, with a tentative D call TRBD1 (6 bases). The CDR3 length is 13 residues. CDR1 LGHDT and CDR2 YNNKEL come from the germline V gene (reference sequence). V was cut by 4 bases and J by 8 bases, with 12 bases left in between. The CDR3 region is CASSPLQGHEQFF. CDR3 sequence (DNA): TGTGCCAGCAGCCCCCTACAGGGCCATGAGCAGTTCTTC.

A few counts support this clonotype. The chain joins TRBV4-3 to TRBJ2-7, with TRBD2 identical over 7 bases. Germline V gives CDR1 LGHNA, CDR2 YSLEER. V was pared by 0 bases and J by 2 bases, with 7 bases of the junction left unmatched. CDR3 size: 16 residues. The CDR3 loop reads CASSQETSILAYEQYF. CDR3 bases: TGCGCCAGCAGCCAAGAGACTAGCATTTTAGCCTACGAGCAGTACTTC.

The gene calls are TRBV7-3 and TRBJ2-7; a possible D gene is TRBD1 (5 bases). This CDR3 has 13 amino acids. Per germline, CDR1 SGHTA and CDR2 FQGTGA. Trimming left V 3 bases short and J 6 bases short, with 12 bases between. The CDR3 protein is CASSFDLGREQYF. Written as DNA, the CDR3 is TGTGCCAGCAGCTTCGACTTGGGGCGCGAGCAGTACTTC. The entire variable domain, with the rest obtained from reference TRBV7-3 and TRBJ2-7, is as follows: GAGVSQTPSNKVTEKGKYVELRCDPISGHTALYWYRQSLGQGPEFLIYFQGTGAADDSGLPNDRFFAVRPEGSVSTLKIQRTERGDSAVYLCASSFDLGREQYFGPGTRLTVT.

The chain links TRBV20-1 to TRBJ2-1, with D hard to call. With 0 bases removed from V and 12 bases from J, the gap between germline ends came to 9 bases. This CDR3 is 11 amino acids long. CDR1 is DFQATT and CDR2 is SNEGSKA in the germline V gene (reference sequence). Written as DNA, the CDR3 is TGCAGTGCTAGAGATCGGAGTGCGCAGTTCTTC. Amino acid sequence: CSARDRSAQFF.

This clonotype has only a few counts. V and J are TRBV18 and TRBJ1-2; TRBD1 might be the D (5 bases). CDR3 size: 17 residues. Between the trimmed V and J ends, which lost 2 bases and 6 bases, there was a span of 22 bases. From germline, CDR1 is KGHSH and CDR2 LQKENI. The chain's CDR3 is CASSPSTRLGRVDGYTF. The CDR3 DNA reads TGTGCCAGCTCACCATCCACCCGGTTAGGCAGGGTCGATGGCTACACCTTC. The full variable domain, its missing parts supplied by reference TRBV18 and TRBJ1-2, is NAGVMQNPRHLVRRRGQEARLRCSPMKGHSHVYWYRQLPEEGLKFMVYLQKENIIDESGMPKERFSAEFPKEGPSILRIQQVVRGDSAAYFCASSPSTRLGRVDGYTFGSGTRLTVV.

This clonotype was observed a few times. The V and J genes are TRBV7-2 and TRBJ2-3; 14 bases are shared with TRBD2. From germline, CDR1 is SGHTA and CDR2 FQGNSA. J was trimmed by 4 bases and V by 8 bases; bases with no gene match: 23. CDR3 length equals 21 residues. The CDR3 bases are TGTGCCAGCTCTTACAGGGGTCCGATACCGGGACTAGCGGGAGTGGCAGATACGCAGTATTTT. It yields the protein CASSYRGPIPGLAGVADTQYF.

V usage is TRBV27 and J usage is TRBJ1-2; D is possibly TRBD1 (6 bases). The V end lost 1 base, the J end lost 4 bases, and 16 bases lay between the germline ends. The CDR3 contains 16 residues. Looked up from germline, CDR1 is MNHEY and CDR2 is SMNVEV (reference sequence). The CDR3 loop reads CASSLYATGSTYGYTF. The CDR3, as DNA: TGTGCCAGCAGTTTATATGCTACAGGGAGCACCTATGGCTACACCTTC.

This clonotype was recorded a few times. The chain recombines TRBV7-2 with TRBJ2-7; weak D call: TRBD2 (5 bases). The CDR3 runs 15 residues. Looked up from germline, CDR1 is SGHTA and CDR2 is FQGNSA. V was pared by 4 bases and J by 2 bases, with 15 bases between. The CDR3 reads CASSSVQRMTYEQYF. The DNA of the CDR3 is TGTGCCAGCAGCTCCGTACAGCGGATGACCTACGAGCAGTACTTC.

This clonotype was detected only a few times. The J gene is TRBJ1-4, the V gene TRBV15; a possible D gene is TRBD1 (6 bases). This CDR3 spans 16 amino acids. Germline V lookup: CDR1 LNHNV, CDR2 YYDKDF (reference sequence). Trimming took 1 base from V and 7 from J, leaving 16 bases between them. CDR3 protein: CATSRAPGGAGEKLFF. The CDR3 region has the DNA TGTGCCACCAGCAGAGCTCCGGGGGGCGCGGGTGAAAAACTGTTTTTT.

This clonotype has just a few counts. The chain recombines TRBV30 with TRBJ1-1; the D is unclear. The germline gives CDR1 GTSNPN, CDR2 SVGIG (reference sequence). This CDR3 contains 14 residues. Trimming removed 3 bases from V and 1 base from J, with 12 bases in between. The CDR3 sequence is CAWSQLTPNTEAFF. The CDR3, as DNA: TGTGCCTGGAGCCAGTTGACCCCGAACACTGAAGCTTTCTTT.

CDR3 protein: CSAGGTRGYTF. CDR3 nucleotides: TGCAGTGCAGGCGGGACCAGGGGCTACACCTTC. The chain carries TRBV20-1 and TRBJ1-2, with D perhaps TRBD1 (5 bases). Germline V gives CDR1 DFQATT, CDR2 SNEGSKA (reference sequence). The germline V and J ends were trimmed by 6 bases and 8 bases, with 13 bases remaining between them. The CDR3 covers 11 residues.

This clonotype was seen only a few times. The chain recombines TRBV3-1 with TRBJ2-2; TRBD2 matches 7 bases. After removal of 4 bases from V and 2 bases from J, the junction contained 4 bases not matched to a gene. CDR1 and CDR2 from the germline V gene are LGHDT and YNNKEL (reference sequence). The CDR3 loop spans 15 amino acids. CDR3 DNA sequence: TGTGCCAGCAGCCCTGGACTAGGAAACACCGGGGAGCTGTTTTTT. This codes for CASSPGLGNTGELFF.

In this sample, this clonotype turned up many times. The chain is built from TRBV12-3 or TRBV12-4 and TRBJ2-1; 11 nucleotides agree with TRBD2. Trimming at V came to 6 bases and at J to 5 bases, leaving 3 bases not matched to a gene. The CDR3 covers 14 residues. The CDR3 spells CASRASGGNNEQFF. DNA for the CDR3: TGTGCCAGCAGGGCTAGCGGGGGGAACAATGAGCAGTTCTTC.

Comment on this clonotype: The junction and the germline gene differ at one end; a read error may be behind it. The chain combines TRBV9 with TRBJ1-1; D is ambiguous. The CDR3 sequence is 14 residues long. Germline V gene lookup returns CDR1 SGDLS and CDR2 YYNGEE. The CDR3 nucleotides are TGTGCCAGCAGGGTAGTGGATTTTAACACTGAAGCTTTCTTT. Encoded protein: CASRVVDFNTEAFF.

The CDR3 sequence: CASSELLGSGYGYTF. CDR3 coding DNA: TGCGCCAGCAGCGAGCTACTGGGGAGTGGCTATGGCTACACCTTC. The chain uses TRBV5-1 and TRBJ1-2; D not resolved. The germline gives CDR1 SGHRS, CDR2 YFSETQ. The ends were cut back, 4 bases at V and 4 bases at J, with 17 bases in the middle. This CDR3 has 15 residues.

This clonotype came up a few times. V usage is TRBV27 and J usage is TRBJ2-1; 14 nucleotides match TRBD2. The junction had 3 bases not matched to a gene; V was cut back by 5 bases and J by 3 bases. Germline V lookup: CDR1 MNHEY, CDR2 SMNVEV (reference sequence). This CDR3 has 16 residues. For the CDR3, the DNA is TGTGCCAGCAGTCCCGGGACTAGCGGGGGCTACAATGAGCAGTTCTTC. Protein product: CASSPGTSGGYNEQFF.

A few counts support this clonotype. The V and J genes are TRBV6-6 and TRBJ2-3; D is perhaps TRBD1 (6 bases). Germline assignment: CDR1 MNHNY and CDR2 SVGAGI (reference sequence). CDR3 length equals 16 residues. V was pared by 5 bases and J by 0 bases, with 15 bases between. The DNA for the CDR3 is TGTGCCAGCAGTACCCCACGACAGGCTAGCACAGATACGCAGTATTTT. This codes for CASSTPRQASTDTQYF.

V usage is TRBV29-1 and J usage is TRBJ2-7; the match to TRBD2 covers 8 bases. The germline V gene has CDR1 SQVTM and CDR2 ANQGSEA. The CDR3 covers 13 residues. V gave up 5 bases and J gave up 0 bases; unmatched junction bases: 3. CDR3 nucleotide sequence: TGCAGCGTTTTAGCGGGACTCTCCTACGAGCAGTACTTC. It encodes CSVLAGLSYEQYF.